These 23 T cell receptor beta chains originate from one sample sequenced in a study of spatial heterogeneity in lung cancer. Time point of the sample: blood at routine non-recurrence follow-up after resection. Whole RNA, isolated from tumor, nontumor lung or frozen PBMC, was sequenced without prior sorting. TCRdb re-called the 5' RACE reads through MiXCR, storing one row per CDR3 protein. The data show roughly 120,000 distinct CDR3 sequences, 12% seen once. Specimen: PBMCs, collected at follow-up. These receptors were collected from a male donor with early-stage non-small cell lung cancer.

This clonotype occurred a few times. This chain links TRBV19 with TRBJ2-7; D is uncertain. Looked up from germline, CDR1 is LNHDA and CDR2 is SQIVND (reference sequence). Trimming took off 7 bases at V and 2 bases at J, with 9 bases between the two ends. The CDR3 extends over 12 amino acids. CDR3 DNA sequence: TGTGCCAGTAAGGGCGCAGCCTACGAGCAGTACTTC. Translated, it gives CASKGAAYEQYF.

This clonotype was detected a few times. The rearrangement links TRBV12-5 to TRBJ2-5; the match to TRBD1 covers 10 bases. The CDR3 has 15 residues. Germline CDR1 and CDR2: LGHNT and FRNRAP. The V gene end was trimmed by 6 bases and the J gene end by 3 bases; junction bases not matched to a gene: 7. CDR3 protein: CASGPGTGVEETQYF. The CDR3, as DNA: TGTGCTAGTGGCCCCGGGACAGGGGTTGAAGAGACCCAGTACTTC.

A few counts support this clonotype. This chain uses TRBV20-1 with TRBJ1-2, with D unresolved. Germline CDR1 and CDR2: DFQATT and SNEGSKA (reference sequence). The CDR3 has 13 residues. V shed 6 bases and J shed 4 bases, with 15 bases lying between them. The CDR3 DNA follows: TGCAGTGCGAGGAGTATCGAGGGCTATGGCTACACCTTC. This translates into CSARSIEGYGYTF.

This clonotype showed up just a few times. The chain links TRBV6-2 or TRBV6-3 to TRBJ1-5; D perhaps matches TRBD1 (6 bases). Trimming left V 6 bases short and J 4 bases short, with 10 bases between. CDR3 length equals 13 residues. Germline values: CDR1 MNHEY, CDR2 SVGEGT. The CDR3 is CASSTGKNQPQHF. CDR3 nucleotide sequence: TGTGCCAGCAGCACAGGGAAAAATCAGCCCCAGCATTTT.

This clonotype appeared many times. The rearrangement links TRBV12-3 or TRBV12-4 to TRBJ1-5; possibly TRBD1 for D (6 bases). With 7 bases removed from V and 0 bases from J, the gap between germline ends came to 7 bases. The CDR3 length is 13 residues. The CDR3 is CASKGDSNQPQHF. The CDR3 DNA follows: TGTGCCAGCAAGGGGGATAGCAATCAGCCCCAGCATTTT.

This clonotype was counted ten times or more. The chain recombines TRBV11-2 with TRBJ2-5; D may be TRBD2 (5 bases). The CDR3 sequence is 13 residues long. The germline V gene encodes CDR1 SGHAT and CDR2 FQNNGV. V was trimmed by 6 bases and J by 5 bases, leaving 13 bases between them. The CDR3 protein is CASSYTSGETQYF. CDR3 coding DNA: TGTGCCAGCAGTTACACCTCGGGGGAGACCCAGTACTTC. Drawing the rest from reference TRBV11-2 and TRBJ2-5, the complete variable domain is EAGVAQSPRYKIIEKRQSVAFWCNPISGHATLYWYQQILGQGPKLLIQFQNNGVVDDSQLPKDRFSAERLKGVDSTLKIQPAKLEDSAVYLCASSYTSGETQYFGPGTRLLVL.

The table lists this clonotype with a few counts. The CDR3 DNA reads as TGCAGTGCTAGTAGGGGGGACAGTTCAACTAATGAAAAACTGTTTTTT. This sequence encodes CSASRGDSSTNEKLFF. This rearrangement joins TRBV20-1 to TRBJ1-4; 7 bases map to TRBD1. V lost 3 bases and J lost 0; bases outside the gene matches: 7. The CDR3 is made up of 16 amino acids. The germline V gene has CDR1 DFQATT and CDR2 SNEGSKA (reference sequence).

This clonotype was seen ten or more times. The V call is TRBV28, the J call TRBJ1-5, with a tentative D call TRBD1 (6 bases). V lost 5 bases, J lost 2 bases, and 19 bases lay in between. The CDR3 is 17 amino acids. The germline V gene has CDR1 MDHEN and CDR2 SYDVKM. The CDR3 loop is CASSEPGQPGGNQPQHF. CDR3 in DNA: TGTGCCAGCAGTGAACCGGGACAACCGGGGGGCAATCAGCCCCAGCATTTT.

This clonotype was seen at least ten times. This rearrangement joins TRBV29-1 to TRBJ2-7; 8 bases match TRBD1. V shed 6 bases, J shed 5 bases, and the junction held 9 bases outside the gene matches. Germline CDR1 is SQVTM and CDR2 is ANQGSEA. The CDR3 length is 13 residues. The CDR3 nucleotides read TGCAGCGTCCCGGGACAGGTCTTCCACGAGCAGTACTTC. This sequence encodes CSVPGQVFHEQYF.

The chain combines TRBV12-3 or TRBV12-4 with TRBJ1-1; maybe TRBD1 (5 bases). The CDR3 covers 12 residues. V gave up 5 bases and J gave up 10 bases, with 14 bases separating them. The CDR3 loop reads CASSPPGAGAFF. CDR3 DNA sequence: TGTGCCAGCAGTCCTCCCGGGGCGGGAGCTTTCTTT.

The rearrangement uses TRBV2 and TRBJ1-6, with D tentatively TRBD1 (6 bases). V was trimmed by 8 bases and J by 5 bases, leaving 10 bases between them. The germline V gene encodes CDR1 SNHLY and CDR2 FYNNEI. The CDR3 covers 13 residues. The CDR3 spells CASHRVDNSPLHF. CDR3 coding DNA: TGTGCCAGCCACAGGGTGGATAATTCACCCCTCCACTTT.

The sample holds a few counts of this clonotype. This chain uses TRBV28 with TRBJ1-5, with 8 bases identical to TRBD1. V shed 6 bases and J 7 bases; nucleotides not matched to a gene: 17. The CDR3 has 17 amino acids. Germline V gives CDR1 MDHEN, CDR2 SYDVKM. Here the CDR3 reads CASSLDSGGAFTQPQHF. Written as DNA, the CDR3 is TGTGCCAGCAGCCTAGACTCAGGGGGCGCTTTCACCCAGCCCCAGCATTTT. The full variable domain, its missing parts supplied by reference TRBV28 and TRBJ1-5, is DVKVTQSSRYLVKRTGEKVFLECVQDMDHENMFWYRQDPGLGLRLIYFSYDVKMKEKGDIPEGYSVSREKKERFSLILESASTNQTSMYLCASSLDSGGAFTQPQHFGDGTRLSIL.

In its sample, this clonotype was seen a few times. This chain joins TRBV27 and TRBJ2-3; D remains unclear. CDR3 size: 14 residues. V lost 2 bases and J 4 bases, leaving 10 bases between the germline ends. In germline, CDR1 is MNHEY, CDR2 SMNVEV (reference sequence). CDR3: CASSLAFTSDTQYF. The CDR3 bases are TGTGCCAGCAGTTTAGCCTTTACCTCAGATACGCAGTATTTT.

This clonotype was observed at least ten times. V usage is TRBV7-9 and J usage is TRBJ2-1; TRBD2 agrees at 11 bases. J was trimmed by 9 bases and V by 5 bases; bases with no gene match: 9. This CDR3 is built from 15 residues. CDR1 is SEHNR, CDR2 FQNEAQ, per germline (reference sequence). The CDR3 sequence is CASSPYTSGGTEQFF. CDR3 sequence (DNA): TGTGCCAGCAGCCCTTATACTAGCGGGGGAACTGAGCAGTTCTTC. The variable domain in full, completed from reference TRBV7-9 and TRBJ2-1, reads DTGVSQNPRHKITKRGQNVTFRCDPISEHNRLYWYRQTLGQGPEFLTYFQNEAQLEKSRLLSDRFSAERPKGSFSTLEIQRTEQGDSAMYLCASSPYTSGGTEQFFGPGTRLTVL.

This clonotype was counted at least ten times. The rearrangement links TRBV19 to TRBJ1-2; D may be TRBD1 (5 bases). The CDR3 spans 12 residues. Germline values: CDR1 LNHDA, CDR2 SQIVND (reference sequence). V was cut by 5 bases and J by 4 bases, with 8 bases left in between. The CDR3 sequence is CASSDGGYGYTF. CDR3 in DNA: TGTGCCAGTAGTGATGGGGGCTATGGCTACACCTTC.

The J gene is TRBJ1-2, the V gene TRBV28, with D hard to call. Germline V gives CDR1 MDHEN, CDR2 SYDVKM. Trimming removed 5 bases at V and 7 bases at J, with 14 bases between. This CDR3 contains 13 residues. The CDR3 bases are TGTGCCAGCAGTCCTCGGACCGACGGTGGCTACACCTTC. It translates to CASSPRTDGGYTF.

J is TRBJ2-5 and V is TRBV2; D is ambiguous. V was clipped by 5 bases and J by 5 bases, with 6 bases between them. Germline V gene sequence: CDR1 SNHLY, CDR2 FYNNEI. The CDR3 length is 11 residues. The CDR3 DNA is TGTGCCAGCAGTATCGTCGAGACCCAGTACTTC. Residues: CASSIVETQYF. Variable domain in full (rest from reference TRBV2 and TRBJ2-5): EPEVTQTPSHQVTQMGQEVILRCVPISNHLYFYWYRQILGQKVEFLVSFYNNEISEKSEIFDDQFSVERPDGSNFTLKIRSTKLEDSAMYFCASSIVETQYFGPGTRLLVL.

This clonotype was counted many times. The chain combines TRBV7-2 with TRBJ2-5; D is possibly TRBD1 (5 bases). Germline V gives CDR1 SGHTA, CDR2 FQGNSA. Trimming stripped 4 bases from V and 5 bases from J, with 14 bases between. The CDR3 runs 14 residues. CDR3 DNA sequence: TGTGCCAGCAGCTCCCCAAGGTCAGGGGAGACCCAGTACTTC. Translating it yields CASSSPRSGETQYF.

This rearrangement joins TRBV5-4 to TRBJ2-1; maybe TRBD2 (5 bases). The CDR3 is 15 amino acids. The V and J ends lost 1 base and 3 bases respectively, with 11 bases between them. CDR1 is SGHNT, CDR2 YYREEE, per germline (reference sequence). CDR3: CASSLMSGFYNEQFF. The CDR3 bases are TGTGCCAGCAGCTTGATGTCGGGGTTCTACAATGAGCAGTTCTTC.

The V call is TRBV28, the J call TRBJ1-1; 9 bases line up with TRBD1. This CDR3 has 12 residues. The germline V gene encodes CDR1 MDHEN and CDR2 SYDVKM. V dropped 6 bases and J dropped 8; count of bases not matched to a gene: 4. CDR3 coding DNA: TGTGCCAGCAGCTGGACAGGGGTCGAAGCTTTCTTT. This gives the protein CASSWTGVEAFF.

The CDR3 DNA follows: TGTGCCAGCAGCTCTACATACCAGCCCCAGCATTTT. It encodes CASSSTYQPQHF. The V call is TRBV5-6, the J call TRBJ1-5, with D unclear. This CDR3 is 12 amino acids long. Trimming removed 3 bases at V and 7 bases at J, with 8 bases between. Looked up from germline, CDR1 is SGHDT and CDR2 is YYEEEE.

The table lists this clonotype with many counts. V and J are TRBV27 and TRBJ2-6; D call uncertain. This CDR3 region has 15 residues. The V and J ends lost 5 bases and 3 bases respectively, with 11 bases between them. Germline V gene sequence: CDR1 MNHEY, CDR2 SMNVEV (reference sequence). Here the CDR3 DNA reads TGTGCCAGCAGTCCTGGATCCTTTGGGGCCAACGTCCTGACTTTC. The encoded protein is CASSPGSFGANVLTF.

This clonotype has just a few counts. The chain couples TRBV12-3 or TRBV12-4 to TRBJ2-3; D unresolved. The CDR3 contains 11 residues. Trimming removed 4 bases at V and 5 bases at J, with 4 bases between. The CDR3 here is CASSWRDTQYF. CDR3 in DNA: TGTGCCAGCAGTTGGAGAGATACGCAGTATTTT.